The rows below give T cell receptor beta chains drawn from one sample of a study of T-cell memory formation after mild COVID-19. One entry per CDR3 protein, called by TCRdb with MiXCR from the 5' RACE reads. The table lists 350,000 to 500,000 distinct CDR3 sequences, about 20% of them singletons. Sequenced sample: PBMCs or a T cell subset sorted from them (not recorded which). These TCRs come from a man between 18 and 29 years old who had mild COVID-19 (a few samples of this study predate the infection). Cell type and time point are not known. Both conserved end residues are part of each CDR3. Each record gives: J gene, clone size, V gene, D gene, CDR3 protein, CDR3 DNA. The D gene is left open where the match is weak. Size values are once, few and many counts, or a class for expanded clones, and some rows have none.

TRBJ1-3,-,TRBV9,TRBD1,CASSVEGQISGNTIYF,TGTGCCAGCAGCGTCGAGGGACAGATCTCTGGAAACACCATATATTTT
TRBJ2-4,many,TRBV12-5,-,CASGLGTPAKNIQYF,TGTGCTAGTGGTTTAGGGACTCCAGCCAAAAACATTCAGTACTTC
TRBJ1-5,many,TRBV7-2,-,CASSFGGTRGQPQHF,TGTGCCAGCAGCTTTGGGGGTACGAGGGGTCAGCCCCAGCATTTT
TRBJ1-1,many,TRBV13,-,CASSPAPWTEAFF,TGTGCCAGCAGCCCAGCCCCATGGACTGAAGCTTTCTTT
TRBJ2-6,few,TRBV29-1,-,CSVEDISGANVLTF,TGCAGCGTTGAAGACATCTCTGGGGCCAACGTCCTGACTTTC
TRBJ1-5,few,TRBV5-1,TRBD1,CASSRTGTAYQPQHF,TGCGCCAGCAGCCGGACCGGGACAGCTTATCAGCCCCAGCATTTT
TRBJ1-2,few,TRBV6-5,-,CASSYSPGAYGYTF,TGTGCCAGCAGTTATTCCCCAGGGGCCTATGGCTACACCTTC
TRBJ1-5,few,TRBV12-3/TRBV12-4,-,CASRTGWGSNQPQHF,TGTGCCAGCAGAACAGGGTGGGGGAGCAATCAGCCCCAGCATTTT
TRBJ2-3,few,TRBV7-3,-,CASSVGGFTDTQYF,TGTGCCAGCAGCGTGGGGGGCTTCACAGATACGCAGTATTTT
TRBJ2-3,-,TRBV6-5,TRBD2,CASSSTSGPADTQYF,TGTGCCAGCAGTTCGACTAGCGGGCCCGCAGATACGCAGTATTTT
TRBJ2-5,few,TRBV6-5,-,CASSPGRREIWTQYF,TGTGCCAGCAGTCCCGGGCGTCGAGAGATTTGGACCCAGTACTTC
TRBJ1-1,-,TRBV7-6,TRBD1,CASSQLLGTGNTEAFF,TGTGCCAGCAGCCAACTTCTCGGGACAGGGAACACTGAAGCTTTCTTT
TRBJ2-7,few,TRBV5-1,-,CASSLTGRSYEQYF,TGCGCCAGCAGCTTGACAGGGAGATCCTACGAGCAGTACTTC
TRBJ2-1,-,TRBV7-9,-,CASSPFNGGPYNEQFF,TGTGCCAGCAGCCCATTTAACGGGGGCCCTTACAATGAGCAGTTCTTC
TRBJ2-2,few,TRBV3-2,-,CASSQVLGREDTGELFF,TGTGCCAGCAGCCAAGTATTGGGCAGGGAGGACACCGGGGAGCTGTTTTTT
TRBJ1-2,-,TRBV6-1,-,CASRPTPTGAYGYTF,TGTGCCAGCAGGCCAACCCCGACAGGCGCCTATGGCTACACCTTC
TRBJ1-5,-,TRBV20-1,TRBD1,CSAAPSTGEPNQPQHF,TGCAGTGCCGCGCCGTCGACAGGGGAGCCCAATCAGCCCCAGCATTTT
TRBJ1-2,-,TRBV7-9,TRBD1,CASSASRQGLPYGYTF,TGTGCCAGCAGCGCTAGTAGACAGGGTTTGCCCTATGGCTACACCTTC
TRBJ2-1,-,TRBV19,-,CASRNKGDQFF,TGTGCCAGTAGAAACAAGGGGGATCAGTTCTTC
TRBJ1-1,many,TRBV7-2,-,CASSLDLGGLFYTEAFF,TGTGCCAGCAGCTTAGATCTGGGGGGTCTTTTTTACACTGAAGCTTTCTTT
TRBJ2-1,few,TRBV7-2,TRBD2,CASSFPRRASGGALNEQFF,TGTGCCAGCAGCTTCCCCCGCCGAGCTAGCGGGGGGGCCCTTAATGAGCAGTTCTTC
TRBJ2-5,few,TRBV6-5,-,CASSSWSETQYF,TGTGCCAGCAGTTCGTGGTCGGAGACCCAGTACTTC
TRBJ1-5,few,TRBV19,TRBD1,CASSWAGGLRGGNQPQHF,TGTGCCAGTAGTTGGGCAGGGGGCCTACGGGGCGGCAATCAGCCCCAGCATTTT
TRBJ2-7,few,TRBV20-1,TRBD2,CSAITSGGPYEQYF,TGCAGTGCTATCACTAGCGGGGGACCCTACGAGCAGTACTTC
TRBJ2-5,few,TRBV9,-,CASSSDSGKETQYF,TGTGCCAGCAGCTCCGACAGCGGCAAAGAGACCCAGTACTTC
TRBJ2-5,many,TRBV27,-,CASSLVGGPQETQYF,TGTGCCAGCAGTTTGGTTGGGGGACCCCAAGAGACCCAGTACTTC
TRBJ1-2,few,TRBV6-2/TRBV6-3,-,CASSYSLGGEVNGYTF,TGTGCCAGCAGTTACTCGCTCGGGGGCGAGGTTAATGGCTACACCTTC
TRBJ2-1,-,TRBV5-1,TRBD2,CASSSSGGANRRNEQFF,TGCGCCAGCAGCTCAAGCGGGGGGGCTAACCGGAGGAATGAGCAGTTCTTC
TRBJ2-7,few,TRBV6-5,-,CASSPDRREQYF,TGTGCCAGCAGCCCCGACAGGCGCGAGCAGTACTTC
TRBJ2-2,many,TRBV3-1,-,CASSLLTNTGELFF,TGTGCCAGCAGCCTCCTGACGAACACCGGGGAGCTGTTTTTT
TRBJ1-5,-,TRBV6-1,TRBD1,CASNRQGSNQPQHF,TGTGCCAGCAACCGACAGGGGAGCAATCAGCCCCAGCATTTT
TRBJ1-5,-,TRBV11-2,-,CASSLVYGQPQHF,TGTGCCAGCAGCTTAGTATATGGACAGCCCCAGCATTTT
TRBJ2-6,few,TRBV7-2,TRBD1,CASIGGSYGTAISGANVLTF,TGTGCCAGCATCGGAGGCAGTTACGGGACAGCCATCTCTGGGGCCAACGTCCTGACTTTC
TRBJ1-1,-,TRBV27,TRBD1,CASSTPGTGRSEAFF,TGTGCCAGCAGTACCCCCGGGACAGGGAGATCTGAAGCTTTCTTT
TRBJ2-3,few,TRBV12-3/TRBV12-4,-,CASSLTGRGADTQYF,TGTGCCAGCAGTTTAACCGGCAGGGGGGCAGATACGCAGTATTTT
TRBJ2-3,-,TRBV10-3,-,CAIRTMEGTDTQYF,TGTGCCATCAGGACCATGGAAGGGACAGATACGCAGTATTTT
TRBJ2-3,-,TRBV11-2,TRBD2,CASSSRTSRDTQYF,TGTGCCAGCAGCTCCAGGACTAGCAGAGATACGCAGTATTTT
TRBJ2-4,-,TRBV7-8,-,CASSWRRSVGALNIQYF,TGTGCCAGCAGCTGGCGACGTAGTGTTGGGGCCCTAAACATTCAGTACTTC
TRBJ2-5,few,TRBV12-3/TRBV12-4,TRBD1,CASSFVRGETQYF,TGTGCCAGCAGTTTTGTCAGGGGGGAGACCCAGTACTTC
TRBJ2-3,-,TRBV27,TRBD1,CASSSAGQGSRTDTQYF,TGTGCCAGCAGTTCGGCCGGACAGGGAAGCCGCACAGATACGCAGTATTTT